These 18 T cell receptor beta chains came from one sample sequenced in a study of T cell responses to AZD1222 COVID-19 vaccine. Here immunoSEQ multiplex PCR was the method, and the copy in TCRdb shows in-frame clones only, minus some. The profile shows about 120,000 clones, around 90% of them singletons. Sequencing was performed on peripheral blood, taken 28 days after the second dose of the MenACWY control vaccine. These receptors were taken from an adult who received the MenACWY meningococcal vaccine as a control.

The CDR3 protein is CASSLDPGLSNQPQHF. CDR3 nucleotide sequence: TGTGCCAGCAGCTTAGATCCGGGATTGAGCAATCAGCCCCAGCATTTT. This chain connects TRBV7-8 to TRBJ1-5; D gene uncertain. The CDR3 has 16 amino acids. V shed 1 base and J shed 1 base, with 11 bases lying between them. Germline V gives CDR1 SGHVS, CDR2 FQNEAQ.

The chain has TRBV7-2 and TRBJ2-7; unclear D gene. The CDR3 runs to 15 residues. The germline V and J ends were trimmed by 0 bases and 3 bases, with 12 bases remaining between them. CDR1 and CDR2 from the germline V gene are SGHTA and FQGNSA. The CDR3 DNA is TGTGCCAGCAGCTTAGCGAATGACGGTTACTACGAGCAGTACGTC. It encodes CASSLANDGYYEQYV.

V is TRBV6-4 and J is TRBJ1-5, with a tentative D call TRBD1 (5 bases). The CDR3 consists of 13 residues. Trimming took 2 bases from V and 5 from J, leaving 7 bases between them. Germline V CDR1 and CDR2: MRHNA, SNTAGT. Here the CDR3 DNA reads TGTGCCAGCAGTGACCAGGGCTATCAGCCCCAGCATTTT. This gives the protein CASSDQGYQPQHF.

This rearrangement joins TRBV6-5 to TRBJ1-1; possibly TRBD1 for D (6 bases). The germline gives CDR1 MNHEY, CDR2 SVGAGI. The V and J ends lost 7 bases and 1 base respectively, with 16 bases between them. The CDR3 extends over 15 amino acids. CDR3 sequence: CASIPPGTPNTEAFF. The CDR3 DNA follows: TGTGCCAGCATCCCTCCCGGGACACCGAACACTGAAGCTTTCTTT.

For the CDR3, the DNA is TGCGCCAGCTATAAAGTATCAGCCCAAGAGACCCAGTACTTC. Amino acids: CASYKVSAQETQYF. The chain is built from TRBV5-1 and TRBJ2-5; D is ambiguous. CDR3 length: 14 amino acids. V gave up 7 bases and J gave up 1 base, with 14 bases separating them. Per the germline V gene, CDR1 is SGHRS and CDR2 is YFSETQ.

J is TRBJ2-3 and V is TRBV3-1 (or the pseudogene TRBV3-2), with TRBD2 identical over 7 bases. Trimming at V came to 0 bases and at J to 0 bases, leaving 3 bases not matched to a gene. The CDR3 consists of 16 residues. CDR1 LGHDT and CDR2 YNNKEL come from the germline V gene (reference sequence). The CDR3 region is CASSQDLAASTDTQYF. CDR3 bases: TGTGCCAGCAGCCAAGACCTAGCGGCTAGCACAGATACGCAGTATTTT.

The chain couples TRBV4-1 to TRBJ2-2, with TRBD2 matching over 13 bases. The CDR3 has 19 residues. The junction had 8 bases not matched to a gene; V was cut back by 3 bases and J by 1 base. Germline V CDR1 and CDR2: MGHRA, YSYEKL. In DNA, the CDR3 is TGCGCCAGCAGCCATTTGCCGGGACTAGCGGGGATGAACACCGGGGAGCTGTTTTTT. Translation gives CASSHLPGLAGMNTGELFF.

The table lists this clone with a few counts. The chain employs TRBV25-1 and TRBJ2-7, with TRBD1 matching over 9 bases. Germline V gene lookup returns CDR1 MGHDK and CDR2 SYGVNS. The CDR3 is 15 residues long. V trimming: 1 base; J trimming: 6 bases; junction bases outside the gene matches: 7. This chain's CDR3 is CASSEFRDRASEQYF. CDR3 DNA sequence: TGTGCCAGCAGTGAATTTAGGGACAGGGCTTCCGAGCAGTACTTC.

CDR3 DNA sequence: TGCGCCAGCGGAGACACCGCTGAAGCTTTCTTT. This sequence encodes CASGDTAEAFF. The chain links TRBV10-2 to TRBJ1-1; D gene unclear. The ends were cut back, 8 bases at V and 6 bases at J, with 10 bases in the middle. The CDR3 totals 11 residues. Germline lookup yields CDR1 WSHSY and CDR2 SAAADI.

As to this clone: Different DNA sequences within this sample yield the same CDR3. This chain uses TRBV7-2 with TRBJ2-5; D call uncertain. Trimming removed 1 base at V and 1 base at J, with 7 bases between. Germline V CDR1 and CDR2: SGHTA, FQGNSA. This CDR3 spans 14 amino acids. The CDR3 is CASSLGGSQETQYF. CDR3 nucleotide sequence: TGTGCCAGCAGCTTAGGTGGCAGCCAAGAGACCCAGTACTTC.

The sample holds a few counts of this clone. This chain connects TRBV7-9 to TRBJ1-4, with a weak D call TRBD1 (6 bases). Germline lookup yields CDR1 SEHNR and CDR2 FQNEAQ (reference sequence). V shed 3 bases and J shed 6 bases, with 14 bases lying between them. The CDR3 covers 15 residues. In nucleotides, the CDR3 is TGTGCCAGCAGCTTTGACAGGCTCAGGGATGAAAAACTGTTTTTT. Translating gives CASSFDRLRDEKLFF.

The V and J genes are TRBV9 and TRBJ1-1; D remains unclear. Deletions cut 1 base from V and 1 base from J, with 5 bases between. The CDR3 extends over 13 amino acids. The V gene's germline CDR1 is SGDLS and CDR2 YYNGEE. CDR3: CASSVIPNTEAFF. The DNA of the CDR3 is TGTGCCAGCAGCGTAATCCCGAACACTGAAGCTTTCTTT.

This rearrangement joins TRBV7-5 to TRBJ1-4; TRBD1, as called in the table, went unchecked against the DNA. TRBV7-5 is assigned pseudogene status. The CDR3 consists of 16 residues. The CDR3 spells CVRSQGSSGRNEKLFF. The CDR3 DNA is TGTGTCAGAAGCCAGGGGTCTTCAGGCAGGAATGAAAAACTGTTTTTT.

The chain links TRBV10-3 to TRBJ2-2; no definite D call. The length of the CDR3 is 13 residues. V shed 3 bases and J shed 4 bases, with 6 bases lying between them. CDR1 and CDR2 from the germline V gene are ENHRY and SYGVKD. The chain's CDR3 is CAISEVPTGELFF. CDR3 nucleotides: TGTGCCATCAGTGAAGTACCCACCGGGGAGCTGTTTTTT.

The gene calls are TRBV5-6 and TRBJ1-1; a possible D gene is TRBD1 (5 bases). This CDR3 has 13 amino acids. V was trimmed by 4 bases and J by 5 bases, leaving 12 bases between them. Germline CDR1 and CDR2: SGHDT and YYEEEE. CDR3 bases: TGTGCCAGCAGCCCGGAGGGGTTAACTGAAGCTTTCTTT. Translated, it gives CASSPEGLTEAFF.

This clone is a singleton in its sample. The V gene is TRBV5-1, the J gene TRBJ2-1; TRBD2 aligns across 14 bases. V shed 4 bases and J 9 bases; nucleotides not matched to a gene: 12. The CDR3 contains 17 residues. Germline V gene sequence: CDR1 SGHRS, CDR2 YFSETQ. For the CDR3, the DNA is TGCGCCAGCAGCCCGGGACTAGCGGGAGTGTATTTTGGTGAGCAGTTCTTC. Its protein product is CASSPGLAGVYFGEQFF. The whole variable domain, filled in from reference TRBV5-1 and TRBJ2-1, reads KAGVTQTPRYLIKTRGQQVTLSCSPISGHRSVSWYQQTPGQGLQFLFEYFSETQRNKGNFPGRFSGRQFSNSRSEMNVSTLELGDSALYLCASSPGLAGVYFGEQFFGPGTRLTVL.

The chain combines TRBV25-1 with TRBJ2-7, with D maybe TRBD1 (6 bases). Germline V gene data show CDR1 as MGHDK and CDR2 as SYGVNS. The CDR3 runs 16 residues. V was shortened by 0 bases and J by 8 bases, with 20 bases between the two germline ends. CDR3 region: CASSEYPEAERGKQYF. The CDR3 nucleotides read TGTGCCAGCAGTGAATACCCGGAGGCGGAAAGGGGGAAGCAGTACTTC.

V and J are TRBV6-2 or TRBV6-3 and TRBJ2-7; 8 nucleotides match TRBD1. The CDR3 runs 17 residues. The V gene end was trimmed by 5 bases and the J gene end by 5 bases; junction bases not matched to a gene: 17. CDR1 MNHEY and CDR2 SVGEGT come from the germline V gene. CDR3: CASSLGRGRTNRNEQYF. The CDR3 coding sequence is TGTGCCAGCAGTCTCGGCAGGGGGCGAACTAACAGGAACGAGCAGTACTTC.